A few counts support the clone carrying this TCR beta chain. V was cut by 0 bases and J by 1 base, with 14 bases left in between. CDR1 is SGHDT and CDR2 is YYEEEE in the germline V gene. The CDR3 length is 16 residues. The data derive from a study of T cells in Graves' hyperthyroidism and ophthalmopathy. RNA transcripts yielded amplified TCR beta CDR3 regions. Carried out on the TCR CDR3, a first-round RT-PCR used the HTBI primer set. MiXCR was run by TCRdb on the multiplex PCR reads, yielding one entry per CDR3 protein. The repertoire consists of about 760,000 distinct CDR3 sequences, with approximately 40% occurring once and the leading ten covering around 29%. The study enrolled patients aged 18 to 65 with newly diagnosed hyperthyroidism of under 2 months' duration. Uncontrolled infection, other autoimmune disease, pregnancy and lactation each barred patients from inclusion.

Sequenced material: blood. The rearrangement uses TRBV5-6 and TRBJ2-7; D perhaps matches TRBD1 (5 bases). This sequence was found in a middle-aged woman with Graves' hyperthyroidism. Here the CDR3 reads CASSLVRQGRSYEQYF. The CDR3 nucleotides read TGTGCCAGCAGCTTGGTTCGGCAGGGCAGGTCCTACGAGCAGTACTTC. Combining the CDR3 with reference TRBV5-6 and TRBJ2-7 gives the whole variable domain DAGVTQSPTHLIKTRGQQVTLRCSPKSGHDTVSWYQQALGQGPQFIFQYYEEEERQRGNFPDRFSGHQFPNYSSELNVNALLLGDSALYLCASSLVRQGRSYEQYFGPGTRLTVT.